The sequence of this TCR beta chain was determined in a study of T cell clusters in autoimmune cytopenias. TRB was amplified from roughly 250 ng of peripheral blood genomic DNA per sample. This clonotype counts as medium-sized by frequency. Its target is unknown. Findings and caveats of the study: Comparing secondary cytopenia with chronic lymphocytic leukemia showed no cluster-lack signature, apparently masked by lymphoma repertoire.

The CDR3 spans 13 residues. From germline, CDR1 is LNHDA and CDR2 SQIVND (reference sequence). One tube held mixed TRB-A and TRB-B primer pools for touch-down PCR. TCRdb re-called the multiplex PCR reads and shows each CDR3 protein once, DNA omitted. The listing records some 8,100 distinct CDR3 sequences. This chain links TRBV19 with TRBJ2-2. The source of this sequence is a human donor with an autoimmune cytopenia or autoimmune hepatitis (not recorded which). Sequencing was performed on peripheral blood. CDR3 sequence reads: CASRGRSTGELFF.